This passage covers 12 T cell receptor beta chains from one sample sequenced in a study of shared clonotypes between healthy human individuals. Libraries were prepared by immunoSEQ multiplex PCR; TCRdb keeps only in-frame clonotypes and omits some of them. The sample has about 1.1 million clones, 78% seen once; the top ten hold approximately 0.56%. Source material: memory CD4+ T cells from PBMCs. Subset noted: CD45RA-negative fraction. These receptors all come from a young man in good health. Some clones in this sample may be carry-over from other donors' samples.

The chain combines TRBV2 with TRBJ2-3; 12 bases match TRBD2. This CDR3 contains 15 residues. Germline loops: CDR1 SNHLY, CDR2 FYNNEI. V trimming: 5 bases; J trimming: 4 bases; junction bases outside the gene matches: 4. This chain's CDR3 is CASSRLAGVPDTQYF. The CDR3 coding sequence is TGTGCCAGCAGTCGACTAGCGGGAGTCCCAGATACGCAGTATTTT.

CDR3: CASSVTSGNGNEQFF. The CDR3 region has the DNA TGTGCCAGCTCAGTAACTAGCGGGAATGGTAATGAGCAGTTCTTC. The chain combines TRBV18 with TRBJ2-1, with 10 bases identical to TRBD2. V was pared by 5 bases and J by 7 bases, with 8 bases of the junction left unmatched. This CDR3 contains 15 residues. The germline V gene has CDR1 KGHSH and CDR2 LQKENI.

The chain has TRBV29-1 and TRBJ1-4; D not resolved. The V and J ends lost 6 bases and 5 bases respectively, with 13 bases between them. The CDR3 is 13 residues long. Germline V gene data show CDR1 as SQVTM and CDR2 as ANQGSEA. Here the CDR3 DNA reads TGCAGCGTCCACAGCCAAGGAAATGAAAAACTGTTTTTT. This sequence encodes CSVHSQGNEKLFF.

V gene TRBV30 combines with J gene TRBJ2-7; TRBD1 agrees at 7 bases. The V gene's germline CDR1 is GTSNPN and CDR2 SVGIG (reference sequence). Unmatched junction bases numbered 13, after V lost 1 base and J lost 13 bases. The CDR3 extends over 13 amino acids. CDR3 residues: CAWSGGGQVLHYF. Written as DNA, the CDR3 is TGTGCCTGGAGTGGCGGAGGACAGGTTCTCCATTACTTC.

On this clone itself: Other DNA sequences in the sample encode the same CDR3. V gene TRBV9 combines with J gene TRBJ1-2; 7 nucleotides align to TRBD1. The junction had 8 bases not matched to a gene; V was cut back by 4 bases and J by 8 bases. CDR1 SGDLS and CDR2 YYNGEE come from the germline V gene. The CDR3 sequence is 13 residues long. The CDR3 nucleotides are TGTGCCAGCAGCCCCCGGACAGGTTGGGGCTACACCTTC. It codes for CASSPRTGWGYTF.

This clone was detected once. V is TRBV14 and J is TRBJ2-5; 10 bases map to TRBD1. CDR1 is SGHDN and CDR2 is FVKESK in the germline V gene. The CDR3 sequence is 16 residues long. V lost 1 base and J lost 5; bases outside the gene matches: 7. The CDR3 protein is CASSQGKGTGVETQYF. CDR3 bases: TGTGCCAGCAGCCAAGGGAAGGGGACAGGGGTGGAGACCCAGTACTTC.

CDR3 amino acids: CASSFDMNTEAFF. The CDR3 DNA is TGTGCCAGCAGCTTTGATATGAACACTGAAGCTTTCTTT. The chain is built from TRBV7-3 and TRBJ1-1, with D uncertain. This CDR3 comprises 13 residues. Deletions cut 3 bases from V and 0 bases from J, with 5 bases between. Germline V gene data show CDR1 as SGHTA and CDR2 as FQGTGA.

As concerns this clone: Other DNA sequences in this sample translate to the same CDR3. The chain joins TRBV5-4 to TRBJ1-2; 10 nucleotides agree with TRBD1. Trimming removed 4 bases from V and 2 bases from J; junction bases left unmatched: 2. The CDR3 has 14 residues. Germline CDR1 SGHNT, CDR2 YYREEE (reference sequence). This CDR3 reads CASSVDRGNYGYTF. CDR3 DNA: TGTGCCAGCAGCGTGGACAGGGGGAACTATGGCTACACCTTC.

The chain joins TRBV18 to TRBJ2-2, with a possible D match to TRBD2 (6 bases). The germline V and J ends were trimmed by 0 bases and 4 bases, with 12 bases remaining between them. In germline, CDR1 is KGHSH, CDR2 LQKENI. The CDR3 runs 16 residues. The CDR3 nucleotides are TGTGCCAGCTCACCACCGGGCAGGGAGGCCACCGGGGAGCTGTTTTTT. Protein product: CASSPPGREATGELFF.

V and J are TRBV5-1 and TRBJ2-3; D remains unclear. CDR3 length equals 15 residues. V was cut by 0 bases and J by 3 bases, with 11 bases left in between. The germline V gene has CDR1 SGHRS and CDR2 YFSETQ. CDR3 nucleotides: TGCGCCAGCAGCTTGGGTGTCGGAAAAACAGATACGCAGTATTTT. Protein: CASSLGVGKTDTQYF.

Comments on this clone: Other DNA sequences in the same sample also yield this CDR3. The genes are TRBV9 and TRBJ2-5; 9 nucleotides align to TRBD1. Germline V gene data show CDR1 as SGDLS and CDR2 as YYNGEE. CDR3 size: 14 residues. The junction had 5 bases not matched to a gene; V was cut back by 3 bases and J by 5 bases. Written as DNA, the CDR3 is TGTGCCAGCAGCGCGGGACAGGGAGTCGAGACCCAGTACTTC. Translating it yields CASSAGQGVETQYF.

The chain uses TRBV5-1 and TRBJ1-1; D might be TRBD1 (5 bases). Trimming removed 4 bases at V and 4 bases at J, with 23 bases between. The CDR3 is 17 amino acids. Germline assignment: CDR1 SGHRS and CDR2 YFSETQ. The CDR3 bases are TGCGCCAGCAGCCGCGGGGGGTCCGAACAGCGGGGCACTGAAGCTTTCTTT. Protein product: CASSRGGSEQRGTEAFF.